This T cell receptor beta chain was identified in a study of T cells after yellow fever vaccination. Study-level points and caveats: Clonotypes appearing in both CD4 and CD8 compartments existed, and their share was small.

Per the germline V gene, CDR1 is MNHEY and CDR2 is SVGAGI. V lost 2 bases to trimming and J lost 1 base; unmatched junction nucleotides: 8. This CDR3 spans 18 amino acids. A few counts support this clonotype. What it binds is not known. TCRdb processed the 5' RACE reads anew with MiXCR; each CDR3 protein has one entry. Of around 530,000 distinct CDR3 sequences detected, 17% appear once; the ten largest clones hold 17%. This sequence was found in a man aged 18 to 30 who received the YFV17D yellow fever vaccine. This specimen consisted of PBMCs, obtained 5 days after the first yellow fever vaccination. This sequence joins TRBV6-5 and TRBJ2-5, with 12 bases aligning to TRBD2. In DNA, the CDR3 is TGTGCCAGCAGTTACGGGCTGACTAGCGGGGGACTCCAAGAGACCCAGTACTTC. Its protein is CASSYGLTSGGLQETQYF.